These 7 T cell receptor beta chains came from one sample sequenced in a study of T cell responses to AZD1222 COVID-19 vaccine. Using immunoSEQ multiplex PCR, the repertoire was profiled, and TCRdb retains in-frame clones only, with some absent. The data show around 84,000 clones, roughly nine tenths seen once. Sequenced here: peripheral blood, sampled on day 0 of AZD1222 vaccination. The receptors were gathered from an adult in good health.

The rearrangement joins TRBV3-1 (or the pseudogene TRBV3-2) to TRBJ2-7; D unresolved. Trimming removed 2 bases from V and 2 bases from J, with 19 bases in between. Germline CDR1 LGHDT, CDR2 YNNKEL (reference sequence). The CDR3 is 17 amino acids. The CDR3 sequence is CASSQPIALGVAYEQYF. The CDR3 DNA reads TGTGCCAGCAGCCAACCAATCGCCCTCGGAGTGGCCTACGAGCAGTACTTC.

The chain is built from TRBV21-1 and TRBJ1-4. TRBV21-1 is a recognized pseudogene. The CDR3 loop spans 14 amino acids. The CDR3, as DNA: TGTGCCAGCAGCAAAGGGGGAACTAATGAAAAACTGTTTTTT. Protein sequence: CASSKGGTNEKLFF.

The chain recombines TRBV27 with TRBJ2-3; 8 positions match TRBD2. V was clipped by 1 base and J by 0 bases; unmatched bases: 9. CDR1 is MNHEY, CDR2 SMNVEV, per germline (reference sequence). The CDR3 consists of 18 residues. The CDR3 loop reads CASSLWALAETSTDTQYF. DNA of the CDR3: TGTGCCAGCAGTTTATGGGCACTAGCGGAAACTAGCACAGATACGCAGTATTTT.

This sequence joins TRBV10-2 and TRBJ2-1; TRBD1 matches at 11 bases. Per the germline V gene, CDR1 is WSHSY and CDR2 is SAAADI. The CDR3 extends over 16 amino acids. V was clipped by 3 bases and J by 4 bases; unmatched bases: 5. Here the CDR3 DNA reads TGCGCCAGCAGTGATTCCGGGACAGGGGGTTACAATGAGCAGTTCTTC. Amino acid sequence: CASSDSGTGGYNEQFF.

The chain couples TRBV7-9 to TRBJ1-1; no definite D call. This CDR3 region has 13 residues. The V gene's germline CDR1 is SEHNR and CDR2 FQNEAQ (reference sequence). V gave up 0 bases and J gave up 10 bases, with 12 bases separating them. The CDR3 DNA reads as TGTGCCAGCAGCTTAGCGGCAAGGACCGGAGCTTTCTTT. This encodes CASSLAARTGAFF.

The V and J genes are TRBV28 and TRBJ1-5; TRBD1 agrees at 7 bases. Germline V gene sequence: CDR1 MDHEN, CDR2 SYDVKM. CDR3 length equals 14 residues. With 5 bases clipped from V and 3 bases from J, the junction kept 4 bases outside the gene matches. CDR3 amino acids: CASSRQGLNQPQHF. The CDR3 DNA reads as TGTGCCAGCAGTCGACAGGGCCTCAATCAGCCCCAGCATTTT.

This clone showed up just a few times. The chain is built from TRBV5-6 and TRBJ1-1; D is undetermined. The V and J ends lost 0 bases and 4 bases respectively, with 10 bases between them. The CDR3 covers 14 residues. Germline CDR1 is SGHDT and CDR2 is YYEEEE. CDR3 in DNA: TGTGCCAGCAGCTTGGAGGGATCTTCCACTGAAGCTTTCTTT. Its translation is CASSLEGSSTEAFF.